This record covers a single TCR beta chain. This clone's antigen is unknown. Additional DNA sequences in this sample encode the identical CDR3. These data are taken from a study of cytomegalovirus exposure and HLA in healthy donors (dated by TCRdb to the late 2010s). With respect to the entire study: An earlier analysis of about 560 of the donors reported over 250 Gb of sequence data and about 120 million unique TCR beta sequences obtained from 150 million to 200 million T cells. The study combined high-throughput TCR immunosequencing, statistical association of individual TCRs with disease status, and machine learning to predict cytomegalovirus infection status. To study patterns of TCR occurrence, a later analysis re-analyzed previously published TCR beta repertoires from 666 donors and added high-resolution HLA genotyping. Genome-wide SNP genotypes for about 65% of the roughly 670 donors were used in a later genetic analysis, which treated that subset as a discovery cohort. The number of donors typed differed by locus, with about 629-630 for A, B, C, DRB1 and DQB1, roughly 520 for DQA1, over 600 for DPA1, and approximately 470 for DPB1. HLA typing covered class I and class II loci at four-digit resolution. Approximately 310 gigabases of sequencing data and approximately 84 million unique TCR sequences were included in an early release covering over 600 HLA-typed donors. Every repertoire in the discovery cohort had been generated on one and the same sequencing platform. The study aimed to test whether signatures of past pathogen exposure could be identified by cataloging public T cell receptors. The genetic ancestry cluster associated with self-reported Caucasian donors included 81% of the roughly 400 genotyped donors. The later analysis used no new phenotypic data to find candidate immune exposures, relying instead on TCR beta sequences and their occurrence across donors. Donor age, sex, ethnicity and CMV serostatus were compiled together with the repertoire data. A separate validation cohort of some 130 different subjects was used in addition to the 666-subject first cohort. In an earlier analysis of roughly 600 of the donors, high-throughput TCR beta sequencing was used to judge whether each TCR beta V gene segment behaved as functional or pseudogenic. On average, approximately 250,000 unique TCR beta nucleotide sequences were sequenced per donor among some 430 genotyped donors of the cohort, with roughly 18% of those sequences being non-productive. The T cell repertoires of 666 subjects were profiled by immunosequencing and related to cytomegalovirus serostatus. Several DR-DQ haplotypes were treated as single units for association and clustering because of strong linkage in the cohort.

In total, approximately 700 healthy bone marrow donors made up the cohort. All cohort members were sampled while nominally healthy, although unrecorded immune exposures were likely present. The donor tested CMV seronegative and was one of the 352 seronegative cohort members. Every donor gave a peripheral blood sample, and the peripheral blood mononuclear cells from that sample were used for TCR beta sequencing. Genomic DNA extraction from the blood cell samples was performed with the Qiagen DNeasy Blood Extraction Kit. The library came from the immunoSEQ multiplex PCR assay. A mixture of 60 forward primers for TCR Vbeta segments and 13 reverse primers for TCR Jbeta segments was used in the multiplex PCR. The CDR3 region of rearranged TCR beta genes was amplified from genomic DNA by a multiplex PCR assay. The Illumina HiSeq System was used to sequence the amplified TCR beta libraries as 87-base-pair reads. Under the source paper's analysis protocol: In a later analysis, 77 million or so unique TCR beta chains were counted across the roughly 670 repertoires, and roughly 9.9 million of these chains were shared by at least two donors. To remove PCR and sequencing errors, raw reads were error-corrected and collapsed into unique sequences using a nearest-neighbor algorithm that merged closely related sequences. V, D and J gene segments were assigned by aligning CDR3 sequences to IMGT reference sequences. For a sequence to be retained, a match of at least six nucleotides was required to both a V gene segment and a J gene segment. Rearrangements were called productive when the CDR3 lacked stop codons and stayed in frame with V and J; all others were non-productive. Following IMGT convention, CDR3 was defined as the stretch from the second conserved V-encoded cysteine up to the conserved J-encoded phenylalanine. The earlier analysis of more than 450 of the donors excluded sequences that lacked an unambiguous match to a single V gene segment. In an earlier analysis of 587 of the donors, a V segment was called functional when productive rearrangements were above 56.7%, and segregating when the standard deviation between donors exceeded 5%. A statistical classification framework was developed to diagnose cytomegalovirus status using the catalog of TCR beta chain sequences. In a later analysis, TCR nucleotide sequences were compared against IMGT/GENE-DB human TR gene sequences so that V and J genes could be assigned. In a later analysis, CDR3 sequences and most-parsimonious VDJ recombination scenarios were assigned using the TCRdist pipeline. A later analysis defined each TCR beta chain by its CDR3 amino acid sequence plus V-gene family, and excluded reads lacking a unique V-gene family. In a later analysis, several hundred highly shared, low-generation-probability nucleotide sequences were removed to address suspected cross-contamination and a sequencing artifact. In a later analysis, a clonal expansion index for each public chain was calculated from normalized within-repertoire ranks of inferred template counts. In a later analysis, generation probabilities were computed with a VDJ recombination model fitted to out-of-frame rearrangements, and the resulting probabilities were checked against IGoR. A later analysis scored TCR-TCR, TCR-HLA and TCR-CMV co-occurrence with hypergeometric tests, applying a repertoire-size bias correction to TCR pairs. A later analysis estimated false discovery rates by permuting HLA or CMV assignments 20 times. In a later analysis, co-occurring TCRs were grouped using DBSCAN, with TCRdist sequence similarity added in when clustering inside HLA-allele-positive subsets. Co-occurrence clustering excluded repertoires with fewer than 30,000 or more than 120,000 public chains, plus five with anomalous nucleotide sharing. Here the immuneACCESS table is served through TCRdb, limited to in-frame sequences with V and J called. Missing clones are a known gap in these copies; in checked studies unresolved V genes cover under half, and the rest lacks a known reason. That table is the source of V, J and clone size, and D and trimming were worked out from the DNA. The sample table on file contains 45,000 to 60,000 clones. The ten most abundant clones make up around 4% of the sample.

Paper-wide results and their limitations: Specific HLA alleles were associated with some 15,000 TCR beta sequences at a false discovery rate of 0.05 in a later analysis. The classifier was reported to diagnose cytomegalovirus status with high specificity and sensitivity in both the original cohort and the validation cohort. Linkage disequilibrium might explain the correlated functional status among segregating V segments, but an unknown experimental factor could not be excluded. The earlier analysis of fewer than 750 of the donors excluded about 16 rarely observed V segments, including chromosome 9 orphons, because counts were too low. In vitro tests confirmed that a few of the cytomegalovirus-associated TCR beta chains recognize cytomegalovirus antigens. A further reported finding was that TCR beta sequences accurately predicted the HLA-A and HLA-B alleles for most subjects in the first cohort. In a later analysis, most CMV-associated TCR beta chains were found to appear HLA-restricted, with HLA associations seemingly driven largely by CMV exposure. Because the 87-base-pair reads could not distinguish some IMGT-functional V segments, including TRBV6-2 and TRBV6-3, those segments were excluded. In an earlier analysis of roughly 560 of the donors, most TCR beta V segments were observed in productive rearrangements about 87% or about 30% of the time, broadly matching IMGT annotations. The authors suggested that the approach could potentially be generalized to other disease states and immunological phenotypes. V-gene and J-gene trimming of TCR beta chains was associated with a missense DCLRE1C variant in a later genetic analysis, and the association was replicated in an independent cohort. The study gave a list of over 150 TCR beta chains associated with cytomegalovirus. Sequencing depth was assumed to be roughly uniform across donors in the presence/absence analyses, though that assumption may not hold. When HLA alleles, especially DR and DQ, strongly co-occurred, TCR associations were difficult to assign to individual alleles. A later genetic analysis reported fewer N-insertions in productive TCRs among donors in an Asian-associated ancestry cluster than the roughly 650-donor mean. Immune exposure information for the cohort was limited to CMV serostatus. Because HLA typing was unavailable for some donors at each locus, only the typed subset was used in association tests. A cluster of highly shared sequence variants was judged likely to represent a technical artifact of the sequencing pipeline. Most TCR sequences were seen in very few donors, while some public TCRs were found in many individuals. A later analysis found that HLA-associated TCR beta chains were more clonally expanded and had lower generation probabilities than equally common non-associated chains. In a later analysis, TCR association rates were found to vary across HLA loci, with the most associated TCRs seen for DRB1 alleles and the fewest for HLA-C alleles. A later analysis reported that several top co-occurrence clusters appeared linked to parvovirus B19, influenza, CMV and Epstein-Barr virus. In this cohort, only TCR beta chains were sequenced, and detectable features were limited by the absence of alpha or paired-chain data.

Via the germline V gene (reference sequence), CDR1 is SEHNR and CDR2 FQNEAQ. Including the terminal cysteine and phenylalanine, the CDR3 comprises 16 residues. The only DNA kept is the CDR3, 48 bases in frame from the first base. Trimming costs V 2 bases and J 5 bases, and their ends lie 18 bases apart. Here the chain combines TRBV7-9 and TRBJ2-5; perhaps TRBD1 is the D gene, with 5 bases matching. The clonotype was recovered from a male donor in good health and CMV-seronegative. Material for sequencing was PBMCs. The DNA reads as follows: TGTGCCAGCAGCTTATGGATTATAGGGCAGGGCGAGACCCAGTACTTC. Its product reads: CASSLWIIGQGETQYF. With all but the CDR3 taken from the reference TRBV7-9 and TRBJ2-5 genes, the full variable domain is: DTGVSQNPRHKITKRGQNVTFRCDPISEHNRLYWYRQTLGQGPEFLTYFQNEAQLEKSRLLSDRFSAERPKGSFSTLEIQRTEQGDSAMYLCASSLWIIGQGETQYFGPGTRLLVL.